These T cell receptor beta chains were read from a single sample in a study of T cells in Graves' hyperthyroidism and ophthalmopathy. TCRdb used MiXCR to reprocess the multiplex PCR reads, holding one entry per CDR3 protein. The sample includes around 200,000 distinct CDR3 sequences, about 16% of them seen just once. Sequences were obtained from blood. The receptor set was obtained from a man between 35 and 55 years old with Graves' hyperthyroidism. Both conserved end residues are part of each CDR3. Each record gives: V gene, J gene, CDR3 protein.

TRBV30	TRBJ2-1	CAWSLGTGLEQFF
TRBV6-1	TRBJ2-3	CASSEALRAGGTDTQYF
TRBV30	TRBJ1-1	CAWREPRGTGTEAFF
TRBV20-1	TRBJ2-6	CSASDREGYGANVLTF
TRBV4-1	TRBJ1-3	CASSQDWTNTIYF
TRBV28	TRBJ1-6	CASSINDRSVDSPLHF
TRBV20-1	TRBJ2-1	CSAGEGSGGGLGEQFF
TRBV5-6	TRBJ2-7	CASSLEGRKSYEQYF
TRBV6-2/TRBV6-3	TRBJ2-7	CASSYSGLLGRYEQYF
TRBV7-3	TRBJ2-1	CASSLQGQGYNEQFF
TRBV5-1	TRBJ1-5	CASSPGQARDQPQHF
TRBV5-1	TRBJ2-5	CASSLGAGTQYF
TRBV27	TRBJ1-4	CASSLSLPATNEKLFF